The rows below give T cell receptor beta chains drawn from one sample of a study of blood T cell repertoires in COVID-19. Libraries were prepared by immunoSEQ multiplex PCR; TCRdb keeps only in-frame clonotypes and omits some of them. The repertoire holds under 150,000 clones, around 85% seen once, with approximately 4.3% in the top ten. The sample comprised peripheral blood. These receptors came from a human donor in a cohort sampled during active COVID-19. Each CDR3 is given with its conserved first and last residue. Fields, in order: V gene, J gene, D gene, clone size, CDR3 protein, CDR3 DNA. A D gene is named only where the DNA matches it firmly. Some rows have no size entry. The others give once, few or many, or a class for an expanded clone.

v_call: TRBV11-2; j_call: TRBJ2-7; d_call: TRBD1; clone_size: -; cdr3_aa: CASSLDRGNEQYF; cdr3_nt: TGTGCCAGCAGCTTAGACAGGGGGAACGAGCAGTACTTC
v_call: TRBV9; j_call: TRBJ2-7; d_call: -; clone_size: -; cdr3_aa: CASSVEAQGIDEQYF; cdr3_nt: TGTGCCAGCAGCGTAGAGGCCCAGGGAATAGACGAGCAGTACTTC
v_call: TRBV6-6; j_call: TRBJ1-2; d_call: -; clone_size: -; cdr3_aa: CASSPGQGGYTF; cdr3_nt: TGTGCCAGCAGCCCTGGGCAGGGTGGCTACACCTTC
v_call: TRBV5-6; j_call: TRBJ1-2; d_call: -; clone_size: once; cdr3_aa: CASSLGGEIGYTF; cdr3_nt: TGTGCCAGCAGCTTAGGGGGGGAAATCGGCTACACCTTC
v_call: TRBV5-1; j_call: TRBJ2-5; d_call: TRBD2; clone_size: -; cdr3_aa: CASSLTSGAETQYF; cdr3_nt: TGCGCCAGCAGCTTGACTAGCGGGGCAGAGACCCAGTACTTC
v_call: TRBV10-3; j_call: TRBJ1-2; d_call: TRBD1; clone_size: -; cdr3_aa: CATLMDRTGYTF; cdr3_nt: TGTGCCACCCTAATGGACAGGACTGGCTACACCTTC
v_call: TRBV6-2/TRBV6-3; j_call: TRBJ1-1; d_call: -; clone_size: -; cdr3_aa: CASSYQVNTEAFF; cdr3_nt: TGTGCCAGCAGTTACCAGGTGAACACTGAAGCTTTCTTT
v_call: TRBV18; j_call: TRBJ2-5; d_call: -; clone_size: -; cdr3_aa: CASSPLLGQETQYF; cdr3_nt: TGTGCCAGCTCACCTCTACTAGGCCAAGAGACCCAGTACTTC
v_call: TRBV6-2/TRBV6-3; j_call: TRBJ1-2; d_call: TRBD1; clone_size: -; cdr3_aa: CASSYSNSGGGYNYGYTF; cdr3_nt: TGTGCCAGCAGTTACTCGAATTCCGGAGGGGGCTACAACTATGGCTACACCTTC
v_call: TRBV4-1; j_call: TRBJ2-1; d_call: -; clone_size: -; cdr3_aa: CASSPFTSSYNEQFF; cdr3_nt: TGCGCCAGCAGCCCCTTCACGAGCTCCTACAATGAGCAGTTCTTC
v_call: TRBV27; j_call: TRBJ2-7; d_call: -; clone_size: -; cdr3_aa: CASSFRQNYEQYF; cdr3_nt: TGTGCCAGCAGTTTCAGGCAGAACTACGAGCAGTACTTC
v_call: TRBV30; j_call: TRBJ1-4; d_call: -; clone_size: once; cdr3_aa: CAGTGGEKLFF; cdr3_nt: TGTGCGGGCACGGGGGGAGAAAAACTGTTTTTT
v_call: TRBV19; j_call: TRBJ1-2; d_call: TRBD1; clone_size: -; cdr3_aa: CASGQGVSYTF; cdr3_nt: TGTGCCAGTGGACAGGGGGTTAGCTACACCTTC
v_call: TRBV5-1; j_call: TRBJ1-1; d_call: -; clone_size: once; cdr3_aa: CASSDGLNTEAFF; cdr3_nt: TGCGCCAGCAGCGACGGGTTGAACACTGAAGCTTTCTTT
v_call: TRBV5-1; j_call: TRBJ2-2; d_call: -; clone_size: -; cdr3_aa: CASSGDLAIPGELFF; cdr3_nt: TGCGCCAGCAGCGGGGACTTGGCTATCCCCGGGGAGCTGTTTTTT
v_call: TRBV18; j_call: TRBJ1-2; d_call: TRBD1; clone_size: -; cdr3_aa: CASSPNGQGTGYTF; cdr3_nt: TGTGCCAGCTCACCAAATGGACAGGGGACAGGCTACACCTTC
v_call: TRBV12-2; j_call: TRBJ1-5; d_call: -; clone_size: -; cdr3_aa: CASRLMRQPQHF; cdr3_nt: TGTGCAAGTCGCTTAATGCGTCAGCCCCAGCATTTT
v_call: TRBV29-1; j_call: TRBJ2-3; d_call: -; clone_size: -; cdr3_aa: CSVFKDSPRLSTQYF; cdr3_nt: TGCAGCGTTTTCAAGGACAGCCCGCGTTTGAGTACGCAGTATTTT
v_call: TRBV5-1; j_call: TRBJ2-2; d_call: -; clone_size: -; cdr3_aa: CASSLQVGELFF; cdr3_nt: TGCGCCAGCAGCTTACAGGTCGGGGAGCTGTTTTTT
v_call: TRBV9; j_call: TRBJ2-2; d_call: TRBD1; clone_size: once; cdr3_aa: CASSGAGGRKSGELFF; cdr3_nt: TGTGCCAGCAGCGGCGCAGGGGGTCGTAAGTCCGGGGAGCTGTTTTTT
v_call: TRBV7-2; j_call: TRBJ2-5; d_call: TRBD2; clone_size: once; cdr3_aa: CASSSPTGGRQETQYF; cdr3_nt: TGTGCCAGCAGCTCACCTACGGGAGGCCGCCAAGAGACCCAGTACTTC
v_call: TRBV7-2; j_call: TRBJ2-1; d_call: TRBD2; clone_size: few; cdr3_aa: CASSFQGLAGEEQFF; cdr3_nt: TGTGCCAGCAGCTTTCAGGGACTAGCGGGAGAAGAGCAGTTCTTC
v_call: TRBV19; j_call: TRBJ1-2; d_call: TRBD1; clone_size: -; cdr3_aa: CASNRDSGIGYTF; cdr3_nt: TGTGCCAGTAACCGGGACAGTGGAATTGGCTACACCTTC
v_call: TRBV7-9; j_call: TRBJ2-7; d_call: -; clone_size: once; cdr3_aa: CASSPTGGGSDEQYF; cdr3_nt: TGTGCCAGCAGCCCGACAGGTGGTGGTAGTGACGAGCAGTACTTC
v_call: TRBV7-7; j_call: TRBJ2-3; d_call: -; clone_size: few; cdr3_aa: CASSLDGHDTQYF; cdr3_nt: TGTGCCAGCAGCTTAGACGGACATGATACGCAGTATTTT
v_call: TRBV2; j_call: TRBJ2-1; d_call: TRBD2; clone_size: -; cdr3_aa: CASSLSSGGAGEQFF; cdr3_nt: TGTGCCAGCAGTTTGTCTAGCGGGGGGGCCGGAGAGCAGTTCTTC
v_call: TRBV28; j_call: TRBJ1-4; d_call: -; clone_size: -; cdr3_aa: CASSSGGSEKLFF; cdr3_nt: TGTGCCAGCAGTTCGGGGGGGTCCGAAAAACTGTTTTTT
v_call: TRBV7-2; j_call: TRBJ2-3; d_call: -; clone_size: -; cdr3_aa: CASSLQGTVTDTQYF; cdr3_nt: TGTGCCAGCAGCTTACAGGGGACGGTAACAGATACGCAGTATTTT
v_call: TRBV25-1; j_call: TRBJ2-1; d_call: -; clone_size: -; cdr3_aa: CASSDTLRGNEQFF; cdr3_nt: TGTGCCAGCAGTGACACCTTAAGGGGGAATGAGCAGTTCTTC
v_call: TRBV7-9; j_call: TRBJ2-5; d_call: TRBD2; clone_size: once; cdr3_aa: CASRSAAEGRGTQYF; cdr3_nt: TGTGCCAGCAGATCCGCGGCAGAGGGGAGGGGGACCCAGTACTTC
v_call: TRBV24-1; j_call: TRBJ2-1; d_call: -; clone_size: -; cdr3_aa: CATSDYRLYNEQFF; cdr3_nt: TGTGCCACCAGTGACTACCGACTGTACAATGAGCAGTTCTTC
v_call: TRBV30; j_call: TRBJ1-3; d_call: -; clone_size: once; cdr3_aa: CAWSDSLSGNTIYF; cdr3_nt: TGTGCCTGGAGCGACAGTCTCTCTGGAAACACCATATATTTT
v_call: TRBV24-1; j_call: TRBJ2-1; d_call: TRBD1; clone_size: -; cdr3_aa: CATSDGSTGGPYNEQFF; cdr3_nt: TGTGCCACCAGTGATGGTTCTACAGGGGGGCCCTACAATGAGCAGTTCTTC
v_call: TRBV30; j_call: TRBJ1-1; d_call: -; clone_size: -; cdr3_aa: CAWAMPDRNTEAFF; cdr3_nt: TGTGCCTGGGCGATGCCAGACAGGAACACTGAAGCTTTCTTT
v_call: TRBV6-2/TRBV6-3; j_call: TRBJ2-3; d_call: TRBD1; clone_size: -; cdr3_aa: CASSYSRGTQSTQYF; cdr3_nt: TGTGCCAGCAGTTACTCCAGGGGGACACAGAGCACGCAGTATTTT
v_call: TRBV11-2; j_call: TRBJ2-5; d_call: TRBD1; clone_size: -; cdr3_aa: CASSLGDRGPETQYF; cdr3_nt: TGTGCCAGCAGCTTGGGGGACAGGGGGCCGGAGACCCAGTACTTC
v_call: TRBV7-3; j_call: TRBJ2-3; d_call: TRBD1; clone_size: -; cdr3_aa: CASSPTGGVGDTQYF; cdr3_nt: TGTGCCAGCAGCCCGACAGGGGGCGTGGGAGATACGCAGTATTTT
v_call: TRBV7-8; j_call: TRBJ1-4; d_call: TRBD1; clone_size: -; cdr3_aa: CASSPGGGKLFF; cdr3_nt: TGTGCCAGCAGTCCAGGGGGAGGAAAACTGTTTTTT
v_call: TRBV14; j_call: TRBJ1-1; d_call: -; clone_size: -; cdr3_aa: CASSQVLGLGTEAFF; cdr3_nt: TGTGCCAGCAGCCAAGTTCTGGGGCTGGGGACTGAAGCTTTCTTT